Detailed here is one TCR beta chain. The sample belongs to a study of blood T cell repertoires in COVID-19. Clones were sequenced by immunoSEQ multiplex PCR, and TCRdb holds only the in-frame ones, with some missing. The table includes 50,000 to 75,000 clones, under 90% detected once. The CDR3 has 15 amino acids. Per germline, CDR1 SGHNT and CDR2 YYREEE (reference sequence). The ends lost 3 bases at V and 2 bases at J; junction bases unmatched: 5. The clonotype was recovered from a woman older than 75 with active or convalescent COVID-19. V and J are TRBV5-4 and TRBJ2-7, with 10 bases that match TRBD1. The sequenced sample was peripheral blood. The CDR3 region is CASSSWDRGTYEQYF. The CDR3 DNA reads TGTGCCAGCAGCTCATGGGACAGGGGAACCTACGAGCAGTACTTC.